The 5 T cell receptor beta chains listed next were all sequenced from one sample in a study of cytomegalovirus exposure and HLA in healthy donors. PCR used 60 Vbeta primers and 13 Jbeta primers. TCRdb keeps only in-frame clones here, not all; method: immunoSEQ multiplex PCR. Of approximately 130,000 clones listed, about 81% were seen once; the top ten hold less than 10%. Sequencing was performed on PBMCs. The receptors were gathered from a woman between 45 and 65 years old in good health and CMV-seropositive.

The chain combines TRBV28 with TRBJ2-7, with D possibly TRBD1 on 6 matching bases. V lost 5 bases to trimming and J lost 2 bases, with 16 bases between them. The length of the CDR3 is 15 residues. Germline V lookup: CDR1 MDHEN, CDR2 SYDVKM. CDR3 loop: CASSHPDRVAYEQYF. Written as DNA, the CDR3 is TGTGCCAGCAGTCATCCGGACAGAGTTGCCTACGAGCAGTACTTC. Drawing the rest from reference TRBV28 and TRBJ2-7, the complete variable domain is DVKVTQSSRYLVKRTGEKVFLECVQDMDHENMFWYRQDPGLGLRLIYFSYDVKMKEKGDIPEGYSVSREKKERFSLILESASTNQTSMYLCASSHPDRVAYEQYFGPGTRLTVT.

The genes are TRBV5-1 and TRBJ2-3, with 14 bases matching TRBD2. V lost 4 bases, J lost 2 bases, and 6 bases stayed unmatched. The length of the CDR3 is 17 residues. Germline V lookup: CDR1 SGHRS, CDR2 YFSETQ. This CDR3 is CASSPRTSGRTTDTQYF. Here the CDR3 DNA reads TGCGCCAGCAGCCCCCGGACTAGCGGGAGGACCACAGATACGCAGTATTTT.

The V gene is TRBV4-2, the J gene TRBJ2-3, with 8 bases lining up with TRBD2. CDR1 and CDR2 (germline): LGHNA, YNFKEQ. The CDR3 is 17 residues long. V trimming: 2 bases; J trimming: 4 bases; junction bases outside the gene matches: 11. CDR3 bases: TGTGCCAGCAGCCAACTTCTTTCACGGGAGGGCTCAGATACGCAGTATTTT. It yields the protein CASSQLLSREGSDTQYF.

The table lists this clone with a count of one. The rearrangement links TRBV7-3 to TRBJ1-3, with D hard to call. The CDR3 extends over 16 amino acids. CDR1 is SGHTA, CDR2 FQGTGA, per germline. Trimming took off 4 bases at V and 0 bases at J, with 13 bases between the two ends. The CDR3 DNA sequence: TGTGCCAGCAGCTCCCTGGGCGCCGGCTCTGGAAACACCATATATTTT. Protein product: CASSSLGAGSGNTIYF.

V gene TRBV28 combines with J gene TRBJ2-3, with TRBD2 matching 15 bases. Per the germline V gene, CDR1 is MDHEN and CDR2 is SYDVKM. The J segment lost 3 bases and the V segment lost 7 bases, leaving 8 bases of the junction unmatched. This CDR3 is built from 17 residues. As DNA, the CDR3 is TGTGCCAGCAAAGGGACTAGCGGGAGGAGAGATACAGATACGCAGTATTTT. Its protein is CASKGTSGRRDTDTQYF. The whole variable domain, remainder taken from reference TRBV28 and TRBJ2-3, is DVKVTQSSRYLVKRTGEKVFLECVQDMDHENMFWYRQDPGLGLRLIYFSYDVKMKEKGDIPEGYSVSREKKERFSLILESASTNQTSMYLCASKGTSGRRDTDTQYFGPGTRLTVL.